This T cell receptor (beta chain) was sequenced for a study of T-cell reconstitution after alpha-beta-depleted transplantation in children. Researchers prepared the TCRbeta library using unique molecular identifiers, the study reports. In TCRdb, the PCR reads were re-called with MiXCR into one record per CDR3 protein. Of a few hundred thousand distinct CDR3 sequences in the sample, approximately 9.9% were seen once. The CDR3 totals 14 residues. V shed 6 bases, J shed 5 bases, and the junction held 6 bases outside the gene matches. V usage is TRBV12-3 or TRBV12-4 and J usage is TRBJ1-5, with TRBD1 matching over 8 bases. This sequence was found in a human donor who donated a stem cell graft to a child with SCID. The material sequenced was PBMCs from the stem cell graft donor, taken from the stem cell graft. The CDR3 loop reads CASRGGTGYQPQHF. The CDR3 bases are TGTGCCAGCAGGGGGGGGACAGGTTATCAGCCCCAGCATTTT.